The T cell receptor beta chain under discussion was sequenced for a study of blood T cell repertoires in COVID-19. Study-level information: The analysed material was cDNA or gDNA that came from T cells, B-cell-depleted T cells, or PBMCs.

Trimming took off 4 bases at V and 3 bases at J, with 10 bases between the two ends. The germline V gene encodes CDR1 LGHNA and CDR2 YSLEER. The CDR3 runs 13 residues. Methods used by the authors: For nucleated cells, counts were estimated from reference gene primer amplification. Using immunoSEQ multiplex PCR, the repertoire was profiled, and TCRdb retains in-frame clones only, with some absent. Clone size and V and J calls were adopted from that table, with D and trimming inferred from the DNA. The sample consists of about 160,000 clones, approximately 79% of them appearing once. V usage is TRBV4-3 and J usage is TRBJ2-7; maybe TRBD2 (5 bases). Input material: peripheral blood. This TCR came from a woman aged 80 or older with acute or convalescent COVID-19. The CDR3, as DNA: TGCGCCAGCAGCCCAGGACTGAGCTACGAGCAGTACTTC. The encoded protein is CASSPGLSYEQYF.